Listed below are T cell receptor beta chains from one sample, sequenced in a study of blood T cell repertoires in COVID-19. Data came from immunoSEQ multiplex PCR; TCRdb stores just in-frame clones and leaves some out. The repertoire includes roughly 290,000 clones, around nine tenths of them detected once, and 1.5% to 2% sits in the top ten. What was sequenced was PBMCs or T cells enriched from blood (not recorded which). These TCRs come from a woman between 35 and 50 years old who had recovered from COVID-19. The CDR3 runs from the conserved cysteine through the conserved F or W. Fields, in order: J gene, clone size, V gene, D gene, CDR3 protein, CDR3 DNA. The D gene is left open where the match is weak. Expanded clones are given a class, and other clones once, few, many or no size at all.

J: TRBJ2-3
size: NA
V: TRBV5-1
D: NA
CDR3: CASRDSGDTQYF
DNA: TGCGCCAGCAGGGACAGTGGCGATACGCAGTATTTT

J: TRBJ1-6
size: NA
V: TRBV7-2
D: NA
CDR3: CASSRGDGLTLHF
DNA: TGTGCCAGCAGCCGCGGGGACGGGCTAACCCTCCACTTT

J: TRBJ2-5
size: NA
V: TRBV13
D: NA
CDR3: CASSLVVRQETQYF
DNA: TGTGCCAGCAGCTTAGTGGTCAGACAAGAGACCCAGTACTTC

J: TRBJ1-1
size: NA
V: TRBV29-1
D: NA
CDR3: CSVAVGGDTEAFF
DNA: TGCAGCGTCGCAGTAGGCGGGGACACTGAAGCTTTCTTT

J: TRBJ2-2
size: NA
V: TRBV6-5
D: TRBD2
CDR3: CASSIAGVGAGELFF
DNA: TGTGCCAGCAGTATAGCGGGAGTCGGGGCCGGGGAGCTGTTTTTT

J: TRBJ2-2
size: NA
V: TRBV11-3
D: NA
CDR3: CASSHQGLGTGELFF
DNA: TGTGCCAGCAGCCATCAGGGCCTCGGGACCGGGGAGCTGTTTTTT

J: TRBJ2-1
size: NA
V: TRBV5-1
D: NA
CDR3: CASSLSAVYSYNEQFF
DNA: TGCGCCAGCAGCTTGTCCGCGGTATACTCCTACAATGAGCAGTTCTTC

J: TRBJ1-4
size: NA
V: TRBV6-6
D: NA
CDR3: CASSYIQIEKLFF
DNA: TGTGCCAGCAGCTATATACAGATTGAAAAACTGTTTTTT

J: TRBJ2-1
size: NA
V: TRBV5-6
D: TRBD2
CDR3: CASSRGTNNEQFF
DNA: TGTGCCAGCAGCAGAGGGACTAACAATGAGCAGTTCTTC

J: TRBJ1-6
size: NA
V: TRBV3-1/TRBV3-2
D: TRBD1
CDR3: CASSQGTGNSPLHF
DNA: TGTGCCAGCAGCCAAGGGACAGGCAATTCACCCCTCCACTTT

J: TRBJ1-1
size: NA
V: TRBV9
D: TRBD1
CDR3: CASSVGSGTVEAFF
DNA: TGTGCCAGCAGCGTAGGGTCTGGGACAGTTGAAGCTTTCTTT

J: TRBJ1-1
size: NA
V: TRBV30
D: NA
CDR3: CAWGRGGAGEAFF
DNA: TGTGCCTGGGGACGCGGGGGGGCCGGTGAAGCTTTCTTT

J: TRBJ1-5
size: NA
V: TRBV11-2
D: TRBD1
CDR3: CASSSGTGAHQPQHF
DNA: TGTGCCAGCAGCTCCGGGACAGGGGCTCATCAGCCCCAGCATTTT

J: TRBJ2-1
size: NA
V: TRBV19
D: NA
CDR3: CASSRYNEQFF
DNA: TGTGCCAGTAGTCGGTACAATGAGCAGTTCTTC

J: TRBJ2-7
size: NA
V: TRBV27
D: TRBD2
CDR3: CASRKGASGPYEQYF
DNA: TGTGCCAGCAGAAAAGGAGCTAGCGGGCCCTACGAGCAGTACTTC

J: TRBJ1-1
size: NA
V: TRBV5-1
D: NA
CDR3: CASSLDPGNTEAFF
DNA: TGCGCCAGCAGCTTGGACCCCGGGAACACTGAAGCTTTCTTT

J: TRBJ2-7
size: NA
V: TRBV5-6
D: TRBD1
CDR3: CASRLAGQAYEQYF
DNA: TGTGCCAGCAGGCTGGCAGGACAGGCCTACGAGCAGTACTTC

J: TRBJ2-5
size: NA
V: TRBV5-1
D: TRBD2
CDR3: CASSLDGVAGEGWTQYF
DNA: TGCGCCAGCAGCTTGGATGGAGTAGCGGGCGAGGGGTGGACCCAGTACTTC

J: TRBJ2-7
size: NA
V: TRBV2
D: TRBD1
CDR3: CASSREGQASKQYF
DNA: TGTGCCAGCAGTAGAGAGGGACAGGCCTCGAAGCAGTACTTC

J: TRBJ2-3
size: once
V: TRBV11-2
D: TRBD1
CDR3: CASSLETGADTQYF
DNA: TGTGCCAGCAGCTTAGAGACAGGGGCAGATACGCAGTATTTT

J: TRBJ2-3
size: NA
V: TRBV6-5
D: NA
CDR3: CASSYSSRSTDTQYF
DNA: TGTGCCAGCAGTTACTCTTCGCGAAGCACAGATACGCAGTATTTT

J: TRBJ1-5
size: NA
V: TRBV18
D: NA
CDR3: CASSLESLGGNQPQHF
DNA: TGTGCCAGCTCGTTGGAGAGTCTTGGCGGCAATCAGCCCCAGCATTTT

J: TRBJ2-5
size: once
V: TRBV2
D: TRBD1
CDR3: CAVRDRVETQYF
DNA: TGTGCCGTCCGGGACAGGGTCGAGACCCAGTACTTC

J: TRBJ2-5
size: NA
V: TRBV20-1
D: TRBD2
CDR3: CSASWLAGGRRGTQYF
DNA: TGCAGTGCTAGTTGGCTAGCGGGGGGCAGGCGGGGGACCCAGTACTTC

J: TRBJ2-5
size: NA
V: TRBV5-1
D: TRBD1
CDR3: CASSYGTGVGQETQYF
DNA: TGCGCCAGCAGCTACGGGACAGGTGTGGGCCAAGAGACCCAGTACTTC

J: TRBJ2-3
size: NA
V: TRBV6-5
D: NA
CDR3: CASAGLSTDTQYF
DNA: TGTGCCAGTGCGGGACTGAGCACAGATACGCAGTATTTT

J: TRBJ2-7
size: once
V: TRBV5-5
D: TRBD1
CDR3: CASSSPGQGDEQYF
DNA: TGTGCCAGCAGCTCACCGGGACAGGGGGACGAGCAGTACTTC

J: TRBJ2-1
size: NA
V: TRBV4-3
D: NA
CDR3: CASSQEQGGNYNEQFF
DNA: TGCGCCAGCAGCCAGGAACAGGGCGGAAACTACAATGAGCAGTTCTTC

J: TRBJ2-1
size: once
V: TRBV7-9
D: TRBD2
CDR3: CASSLLGAGGWDEQFF
DNA: TGTGCCAGCAGCTTATTAGGAGCGGGAGGGTGGGATGAGCAGTTCTTC

J: TRBJ1-3
size: NA
V: TRBV5-1
D: TRBD1
CDR3: CASSAGTGGTYGNTIYF
DNA: TGCGCCAGCAGCGCAGGGACAGGGGGCACTTATGGAAACACCATATATTTT

J: TRBJ1-6
size: NA
V: TRBV27
D: TRBD1
CDR3: CASSLSTDRANSPLHF
DNA: TGTGCCAGCAGTTTATCGACAGACAGGGCAAATTCACCCCTCCACTTT

J: TRBJ1-4
size: NA
V: TRBV18
D: NA
CDR3: CASSPPGATNEKLFF
DNA: TGTGCCAGCTCACCACCAGGGGCAACTAATGAAAAACTGTTTTTT

J: TRBJ1-2
size: NA
V: TRBV29-1
D: NA
CDR3: CSVEGRDSGYTF
DNA: TGCAGCGTTGAGGGGAGAGATAGTGGCTACACCTTC

J: TRBJ2-4
size: NA
V: TRBV4-1
D: TRBD1
CDR3: CASSPTGDGTKNIQYF
DNA: TGCGCCAGCAGCCCGACAGGGGACGGGACCAAAAACATTCAGTACTTC

J: TRBJ2-2
size: NA
V: TRBV18
D: NA
CDR3: CASSRRDFDTGELFF
DNA: TGTGCCAGCTCCCGACGGGATTTTGACACCGGGGAGCTGTTTTTT

J: TRBJ2-7
size: NA
V: TRBV6-2/TRBV6-3
D: TRBD1
CDR3: CASSSTRTTGQGNEQYF
DNA: TGTGCCAGCAGTTCCACTCGAACCACGGGACAGGGAAACGAGCAGTACTTC

J: TRBJ1-2
size: few
V: TRBV19
D: TRBD1
CDR3: CASSLGQGDGYTF
DNA: TGTGCCAGTAGTTTAGGACAGGGCGATGGCTACACCTTC

J: TRBJ2-7
size: NA
V: TRBV19
D: TRBD2
CDR3: CASSAAFGTSGFQIEEQYF
DNA: TGTGCCAGTAGCGCTGCCTTCGGGACTAGCGGATTCCAGATCGAGGAGCAGTACTTC

J: TRBJ1-1
size: NA
V: TRBV13
D: NA
CDR3: CASSLVRGEAFF
DNA: TGTGCCAGCAGCTTAGTGCGGGGGGAAGCTTTCTTT

J: TRBJ2-7
size: NA
V: TRBV18
D: NA
CDR3: CASSASGTRLYEQYF
DNA: TGTGCCAGCTCAGCCTCCGGGACACGGCTATACGAGCAGTACTTC